The rows below give T cell receptor beta chains drawn from one sample of a study of OX40 agonist ivuxolimab in advanced cancers. TCRdb's table, derived via immunoSEQ multiplex PCR, lists solely in-frame clones and lacks some. Among 55,000 to 85,000 clones listed, about four fifths were seen once. The sequencing used CD4+ or CD8+ T cells sorted from blood, collected in a trial of the OX40 agonist ivuxolimab. Receptor source: an adult with an advanced solid tumor such as melanoma, head and neck, liver or kidney cancer. The CDR3 runs from the conserved cysteine through the conserved F or W. The D gene is left open where the match is weak. Size values are once, few and many counts, or a class for expanded clones, and some rows have none.

V	D	size	J	CDR3	DNA
TRBV9	.	.	TRBJ2-4	CASSLGTVGGNIQYF	TGTGCCAGCAGCCTCGGGACAGTGGGAGGAAACATTCAGTACTTC
TRBV6-5	TRBD1	.	TRBJ1-6	CASSYRDRDYNSPLHF	TGTGCCAGCAGCTACCGGGACAGGGATTATAATTCACCCCTCCACTTT
TRBV5-1	.	.	TRBJ1-2	CASSLGGRSGYTF	TGCGCCAGCAGCTTGGGGGGGCGGAGTGGCTACACCTTC
TRBV5-4	TRBD1	.	TRBJ2-4	CASSLGGRTGAKNIQYF	TGTGCCAGCAGCTTGGGAGGACGTACAGGGGCAAAAAACATTCAGTACTTC
TRBV9	.	.	TRBJ2-2	CASSEWVGTGELFF	TGTGCCAGCAGCGAGTGGGTCGGGACCGGGGAGCTGTTTTTT
TRBV5-6	.	.	TRBJ1-2	CASSLVALGGNYGYTF	TGTGCCAGCAGCTTGGTGGCTTTAGGGGGAAACTATGGCTACACCTTC
TRBV7-8	.	.	TRBJ2-5	CASSLKAYQETQYF	TGTGCCAGCAGCTTAAAGGCGTACCAAGAGACCCAGTACTTC
TRBV4-2	TRBD2	.	TRBJ2-5	CASSQDGPAGGQETQYF	TGTGCCAGCAGCCAAGATGGCCCAGCGGGGGGCCAAGAGACCCAGTACTTC
TRBV29-1	.	.	TRBJ2-3	CSVISYTSTDTQYF	TGCAGCGTAATCTCCTATACTAGCACAGATACGCAGTATTTT
TRBV30	.	.	TRBJ1-5	CAWTRGNQPQHF	TGTGCCTGGACTCGGGGAAATCAGCCCCAGCATTTT
TRBV11-2	TRBD1	.	TRBJ2-7	CASRYTGGGQAFLQYF	TGTGCCAGCAGGTATACAGGGGGAGGACAAGCGTTCTTGCAGTACTTC
TRBV20-1	.	.	TRBJ2-1	CSAANNEQFF	TGCAGTGCTGCAAACAATGAGCAGTTCTTC
TRBV6-6	TRBD1	.	TRBJ2-7	CASSQPDRGRAYEQYF	TGTGCCAGCAGCCAGCCAGACAGGGGAAGGGCCTACGAGCAGTACTTC
TRBV5-5	.	.	TRBJ2-7	CASSSPGRSYEQYF	TGTGCCAGCAGCTCGCCGGGGAGATCCTACGAGCAGTACTTC
TRBV30	.	.	TRBJ1-6	CAWSLGGHSNSPLHF	TGTGCCTGGAGCCTCGGTGGACACTCAAATTCACCCCTCCACTTT
TRBV5-6	.	.	TRBJ1-5	CASSLNGQRHQPQHF	TGTGCCAGCAGCCTAAACGGACAGCGCCATCAGCCCCAGCATTTT
TRBV7-9	TRBD1	few	TRBJ2-7	CASSLGLQRTGDEQYF	TGTGCCAGCAGCTTAGGCCTACAGCGGACAGGGGACGAGCAGTACTTC
TRBV7-8	TRBD2	.	TRBJ2-4	CASSFVAGGSAKNIQYF	TGTGCCAGCAGCTTCGTGGCGGGGGGGTCGGCCAAAAACATTCAGTACTTC
TRBV19	TRBD2	.	TRBJ2-4	CASRDSGGAAKNIQYF	TGTGCCAGTAGAGATAGCGGGGGGGCGGCCAAAAACATTCAGTACTTC
TRBV27	TRBD1	.	TRBJ1-6	CASSRGTGGMYNSPLHF	TGTGCCAGCAGCCGGGGGACAGGGGGAATGTATAATTCACCCCTCCACTTT
TRBV18	TRBD1	.	TRBJ1-2	CASSPGTGPNYGYTF	TGTGCCAGCTCACCAGGGACAGGGCCTAACTATGGCTACACCTTC
TRBV5-6	TRBD1	.	TRBJ2-3	CASSHRGVMADTQYF	TGTGCCAGCTCACACAGGGGGGTCATGGCAGATACGCAGTATTTT
TRBV11-2	.	.	TRBJ1-1	CASSFGVRTEAFF	TGTGCCAGCAGCTTTGGGGTAAGGACTGAAGCTTTCTTT
TRBV6-5	.	once	TRBJ1-6	CASSPLGSYNSPLHF	TGTGCCAGCAGCCCCCTTGGTTCCTATAATTCACCCCTCCACTTT
TRBV5-1	TRBD2	few	TRBJ2-1	CASSVLAGGLGDEQFF	TGCGCCAGCAGCGTACTAGCGGGGGGATTAGGCGATGAGCAGTTCTTC
TRBV14	.	.	TRBJ2-7	CASSLTDNLRLEQYF	TGTGCCAGCAGTCTGACGGATAATCTACGTTTGGAGCAGTACTTC
TRBV5-1	TRBD1	.	TRBJ1-5	CASSLGGQGAQPQHF	TGCGCCAGCAGCTTGGGAGGGCAGGGGGCCCAGCCCCAGCATTTT
TRBV30	TRBD2	.	TRBJ2-2	CAWSSGLITGELFF	TGTGCCTGGAGCTCGGGACTAATCACCGGGGAGCTGTTTTTT
TRBV21-1	.	.	TRBJ2-5	CASSKALRTRRKTQYF	TGTGCCAGCAGCAAAGCTCTTAGGACTAGACGAAAGACCCAGTACTTC
TRBV7-8	.	.	TRBJ1-3	CASSLERGPGNTIYF	TGTGCCAGCAGCTTAGAGAGGGGTCCCGGAAACACCATATATTTT
TRBV19	.	.	TRBJ2-7	CASSTRVSSYEQYF	TGTGCCAGTAGTACCAGGGTCAGCTCCTACGAGCAGTACTTC
TRBV2	TRBD1	.	TRBJ2-7	CASKRDRSSGYEQYF	TGTGCCAGCAAACGGGACAGGTCTTCGGGCTACGAGCAGTACTTC
TRBV15	TRBD2	.	TRBJ2-1	CATSPLLAGGNNEQFF	TGTGCCACCAGCCCTCTATTAGCGGGGGGTAACAATGAGCAGTTCTTC
TRBV6-1	TRBD1	.	TRBJ1-2	CASSEATFGTGFYGYTF	TGTGCCAGCAGTGAAGCCACTTTCGGGACAGGGTTCTATGGCTACACCTTC
TRBV14	.	.	TRBJ1-5	CASSQVKPQHF	TGTGCCAGCAGCCAAGTGAAGCCCCAGCATTTT
TRBV30	.	.	TRBJ1-6	CAWKGTDSPLHF	TGTGCCTGGAAGGGGACTGATTCACCCCTCCACTTT
TRBV7-3	.	.	TRBJ1-1	CASRQRPTGNTEAFF	TGTGCCAGCAGACAACGACCAACCGGGAACACTGAAGCTTTCTTT
TRBV4-3	TRBD1	.	TRBJ1-4	CASTRQGGSTNEKLFF	TGCGCCAGCACTCGACAGGGGGGTTCAACTAATGAAAAACTGTTTTTT